This entry lists 29 T cell receptor beta chains sequenced from one sample in a study of beta chain features in type 1 diabetes. The study reverse transcribed the entire isolated RNA, so it sequenced expressed TCRB transcripts. Clones were read by immunoSEQ multiplex PCR, and TCRdb kept only the in-frame ones, dropping some. This table holds 300,000 or so clones, approximately 8.2% found once. The sequencing input was central memory CD4+ T cells from blood. The source is a woman between 18 and 29 years old in good health.

The chain couples TRBV2 to TRBJ2-7, with D possibly matching TRBD2 (6 bases). CDR1 and CDR2 from the germline V gene are SNHLY and FYNNEI. The ends were cut back, 9 bases at V and 2 bases at J, with 11 bases in the middle. This CDR3 has 12 residues. The DNA for the CDR3 is TGTGCCAGTCGAAGGGAGGCCTACGAGCAGTACTTC. It codes for CASRREAYEQYF.

This clone has a handful of counts. The gene calls are TRBV7-2 and TRBJ2-7; the match to TRBD2 covers 10 bases. The CDR3 runs 15 residues. Germline V gives CDR1 SGHTA, CDR2 FQGNSA. V shed 1 base and J 3 bases; nucleotides not matched to a gene: 3. CDR3 residues: CASSLVAGGYYEQYF. DNA for the CDR3: TGTGCCAGCAGCTTAGTAGCGGGAGGTTACTACGAGCAGTACTTC.

This clone was seen a handful of times. DNA for the CDR3: TGCGCCAGCAGGTTCGCTAGCGGAGAGCTCTACGAGCAGTACTTC. Its translation: CASRFASGELYEQYF. The chain uses TRBV5-1 and TRBJ2-7, with 7 positions matching TRBD2. Germline V gene sequence: CDR1 SGHRS, CDR2 YFSETQ. V lost 5 bases to trimming and J lost 3 bases; unmatched junction nucleotides: 11. This CDR3 has 15 amino acids.

This clone was counted ten times or more. V usage is TRBV11-2 and J usage is TRBJ1-5; D call uncertain. V was trimmed by 4 bases and J by 3 bases, leaving 13 bases between them. Germline CDR1 and CDR2: SGHAT and FQNNGV. The CDR3 length is 15 residues. The CDR3 reads CASSSIDTDNQPQHF. For the CDR3, the DNA is TGTGCCAGCAGCTCGATAGACACGGACAATCAGCCCCAGCATTTT.

The chain combines TRBV19 with TRBJ2-1; possible D gene TRBD2, 6 bases. Germline assignment: CDR1 LNHDA and CDR2 SQIVND (reference sequence). V was shortened by 8 bases and J by 9 bases, with 14 bases between the two germline ends. The length of the CDR3 is 12 residues. In nucleotides, the CDR3 is TGTGCCAGTGCCCCCGGGAGTCGTGAGCAGTTCTTC. Encoded protein: CASAPGSREQFF.

The chain carries TRBV15 and TRBJ2-1; tentatively, D is TRBD1 (5 bases). The CDR3 is 16 amino acids. V shed 0 bases and J shed 0 bases, with 9 bases lying between them. CDR1 and CDR2 from the germline V gene are LNHNV and YYDKDF (reference sequence). CDR3 DNA: TGTGCCACCAGCAGAGATAAGGGGCGCTCCTACAATGAGCAGTTCTTC. It yields the protein CATSRDKGRSYNEQFF.

The sample holds many counts of this clone. V is TRBV4-3 and J is TRBJ2-4, with 8 bases aligning to TRBD2. The CDR3 covers 20 residues. Germline V lookup: CDR1 LGHNA, CDR2 YSLEER. Losses at the gene ends were 4 bases for V and 3 bases for J; bases not matched to a gene: 20. This CDR3 is CASSPRYGEAGDVGKNIQYF. The CDR3 nucleotides are TGCGCCAGCAGCCCGAGATATGGGGAAGCGGGAGATGTTGGCAAAAACATTCAGTACTTC.

V gene TRBV19 combines with J gene TRBJ2-3; D gene uncertain. There are 13 residues in the CDR3. Trimming cost V 10 bases and J 3 bases, with 14 bases left between them. Germline loops: CDR1 LNHDA, CDR2 SQIVND (reference sequence). The CDR3 DNA reads TGTGCCACCCGGTCTCGGAGTACAGATACGCAGTATTTT. Residues: CATRSRSTDTQYF. Combining the CDR3 with reference TRBV19 and TRBJ2-3 gives the whole variable domain DGGITQSPKYLFRKEGQNVTLSCEQNLNHDAMYWYRQDPGQGLRLIYYSQIVNDFQKGDIAEGYSVSREKKESFPLTVTSAQKNPTAFYLCATRSRSTDTQYFGPGTRLTVL.

The chain combines TRBV7-2 with TRBJ2-3, with 8 nucleotides matching TRBD2. The CDR3 spans 18 residues. The ends lost 1 base at V and 4 bases at J; junction bases unmatched: 13. Per the germline V gene, CDR1 is SGHTA and CDR2 is FQGNSA. CDR3 loop: CASSLVVRRGRIADTQYF. The CDR3, as DNA: TGTGCCAGCAGCTTAGTAGTGCGCCGCGGGAGGATCGCAGATACGCAGTATTTT.

This clone appeared a single time. CDR3 amino acids: CASSLGSTGEKLFF. The CDR3 DNA reads as TGTGCCAGCAGCTTGGGGAGTACGGGTGAAAAACTGTTTTTT. The genes are TRBV5-6 and TRBJ1-4, with unresolved D. This CDR3 region has 14 residues. The V and J ends lost 0 bases and 7 bases respectively, with 10 bases between them. Germline CDR1 and CDR2: SGHDT and YYEEEE.

A few counts support this clone. The V gene is TRBV28, the J gene TRBJ2-1, with D possibly TRBD2 on 6 matching bases. In germline, CDR1 is MDHEN, CDR2 SYDVKM. The CDR3 is 19 amino acids. V lost 3 bases, J lost 1 base, and 22 bases lay in between. The CDR3 DNA follows: TGTGCCAGCAGTTTCACCGGGACTCCACTCCACCAGTCCTACAATGAGCAGTTCTTC. It encodes CASSFTGTPLHQSYNEQFF. Full variable domain (remainder filled in from reference TRBV28 and TRBJ2-1): DVKVTQSSRYLVKRTGEKVFLECVQDMDHENMFWYRQDPGLGLRLIYFSYDVKMKEKGDIPEGYSVSREKKERFSLILESASTNQTSMYLCASSFTGTPLHQSYNEQFFGPGTRLTVL.

This clone was counted a few times. J is TRBJ2-3 and V is TRBV5-1; D assignment may be TRBD1 or TRBD2 (5 bases each). This CDR3 contains 15 residues. Trimming removed 4 bases from V and 4 bases from J, with 16 bases in between. CDR1 and CDR2 (germline): SGHRS, YFSETQ. The CDR3 sequence: CASSESPGQADTQYF. CDR3 DNA: TGCGCCAGCAGCGAAAGTCCGGGGCAGGCAGATACGCAGTATTTT.

This clone showed up just a few times. The chain is built from TRBV27 and TRBJ1-5; 8 bases are a match to TRBD1. Germline CDR1 and CDR2: MNHEY and SMNVEV (reference sequence). V lost 6 bases, J lost 2 bases, and 6 bases stayed unmatched. The CDR3 runs 15 residues. CDR3 DNA sequence: TGTGCCAGCAGGCTCCTGGGACAGGGCAATCAGCCCCAGCATTTT. It codes for CASRLLGQGNQPQHF.

This clone was recorded at least ten times. The chain employs TRBV11-2 and TRBJ2-6; unclear D gene. This CDR3 has 17 residues. Trimming removed 2 bases from V and 5 bases from J, with 16 bases in between. The germline CDR1 and CDR2 sequences are SGHAT and FQNNGV. CDR3 sequence: CASSLKAAAIWANVLTF. In DNA, the CDR3 is TGTGCCAGCAGCTTAAAGGCAGCTGCCATCTGGGCCAACGTCCTGACTTTC.

CDR3 bases: TGCGCCAGCAGCATACAGGAGGCTTCCTACAATGAGCAGTTCTTC. It encodes CASSIQEASYNEQFF. The chain joins TRBV5-1 to TRBJ2-1, with D possibly called TRBD1 or TRBD2 (5 bases each). The V end lost 4 bases, the J end lost 1 base, and 12 bases lay between the germline ends. The CDR3 has 15 residues. Per the germline V gene, CDR1 is SGHRS and CDR2 is YFSETQ.

The chain carries TRBV4-2 and TRBJ2-5; either TRBD1 or TRBD2 may fit D (5 bases each). The CDR3 sequence is 16 residues long. Between the trimmed V and J ends, which lost 0 bases and 4 bases, there was a span of 15 bases. The germline V gene encodes CDR1 LGHNA and CDR2 YNFKEQ. For the CDR3, the DNA is TGTGCCAGCAGCCAAGATGGGGCCCAGAGGGCAGAGACCCAGTACTTC. It encodes CASSQDGAQRAETQYF.

J is TRBJ2-3 and V is TRBV2; 12 nucleotides align to TRBD2. Germline CDR1 reads SNHLY; CDR2 reads FYNNEI. V lost 0 bases and J lost 3; bases outside the gene matches: 1. This CDR3 is built from 16 residues. The CDR3 DNA reads as TGTGCCAGCAGTGAAGCGACTAGCGGGAGAACAGATACGCAGTATTTT. As protein: CASSEATSGRTDTQYF.

The genes are TRBV4-1 and TRBJ2-5; 7 bases align to TRBD1. Germline V gene lookup returns CDR1 MGHRA and CDR2 YSYEKL. The CDR3 runs 13 residues. Germline trimming cut 4 bases from V and 5 bases from J; bases unmatched to any gene: 4. The CDR3 coding sequence is TGCGCCAGCAGCCGGGACAGTCGGGAGACCCAGTACTTC. Translated: CASSRDSRETQYF.

This clone has a handful of counts. The chain uses TRBV7-9 and TRBJ1-4, with TRBD1 matching over 7 bases. The CDR3 is made up of 14 amino acids. The V gene's germline CDR1 is SEHNR and CDR2 FQNEAQ (reference sequence). The ends lost 5 bases at V and 3 bases at J; junction bases unmatched: 3. CDR3 in DNA: TGTGCCAGCAGCCTCGGGACAGCTAATGAAAAACTGTTTTTT. Encoded protein: CASSLGTANEKLFF.

J is TRBJ1-2 and V is TRBV6-5; tentatively, D is TRBD1 (6 bases). V was trimmed by 1 base and J by 3 bases, leaving 12 bases between them. This CDR3 spans 15 amino acids. Germline loops: CDR1 MNHEY, CDR2 SVGAGI. The CDR3 reads CASSYYGQSDYGYTF. CDR3 DNA: TGTGCCAGCAGTTACTACGGACAGTCGGACTATGGCTACACCTTC.

This clone was counted a few times. The chain uses TRBV11-2 and TRBJ1-5; D is unresolved. CDR1 is SGHAT, CDR2 FQNNGV, per germline. The CDR3 runs 13 residues. V lost 5 bases and J lost 1, with 6 bases in between. The CDR3 is CASSHESNQPQHF. The CDR3, as DNA: TGTGCCAGCAGCCATGAGAGCAATCAGCCCCAGCATTTT.

This clone was picked up a small number of times. This chain joins TRBV2 and TRBJ2-2; TRBD1 aligns across 8 bases. The ends lost 5 bases at V and 3 bases at J; junction bases unmatched: 2. The CDR3 has 14 residues. Germline loops: CDR1 SNHLY, CDR2 FYNNEI. CDR3 nucleotide sequence: TGTGCCAGCAGTTACAGGGGGGACACCGGGGAGCTGTTTTTT. It yields the protein CASSYRGDTGELFF.

This clone was seen a few times. The chain uses TRBV25-1 and TRBJ1-1; a weak D match, TRBD1 (6 bases). With 2 bases removed from V and 7 bases from J, the gap between germline ends came to 8 bases. This CDR3 spans 12 amino acids. Germline-derived CDR1 and CDR2 are MGHDK and SYGVNS. This chain's CDR3 is CASSEVDSEAFF. CDR3 nucleotides: TGTGCCAGCAGTGAAGTGGACAGTGAAGCTTTCTTT.

This clone showed up just a few times. This sequence joins TRBV2 and TRBJ2-2; 11 positions match TRBD2. Germline V lookup: CDR1 SNHLY, CDR2 FYNNEI. V lost 7 bases to trimming and J lost 5 bases; unmatched junction nucleotides: 18. The length of the CDR3 is 19 residues. CDR3 bases: TGTGCCAGCATCCCGGAGCGACGGACTAGCGGGTTTGTTACCGGGGAGCTGTTTTTT. Translated: CASIPERRTSGFVTGELFF.

This clone has a handful of counts. This chain joins TRBV28 and TRBJ2-1; D is uncertain. The CDR3 is 14 residues long. V was trimmed by 6 bases and J by 4 bases, leaving 13 bases between them. Germline V lookup: CDR1 MDHEN, CDR2 SYDVKM. The DNA for the CDR3 is TGTGCCAGCAGGCTTAAAACGGCTTACAATGAGCAGTTCTTC. This translates into CASRLKTAYNEQFF.

This clone was recorded at least ten times. This chain joins TRBV5-4 and TRBJ2-3; no clear D gene. Germline V lookup: CDR1 SGHNT, CDR2 YYREEE (reference sequence). The CDR3 consists of 14 residues. V dropped 2 bases and J dropped 5 bases, with 12 bases sitting between them. The CDR3 sequence is CASSLRQLGDTQYF. CDR3 sequence (DNA): TGTGCCAGCAGCTTACGGCAGCTTGGAGATACGCAGTATTTT.

Comment on this clone: The same CDR3 arises from other DNA sequences in this sample as well. The genes are TRBV29-1 and TRBJ2-3; D unresolved. CDR3 size: 11 residues. Trimming took 2 bases from V and 2 from J, leaving 2 bases between them. Germline CDR1 SQVTM, CDR2 ANQGSEA. The CDR3 bases are TGCAGCGTTGAAACCACAGATACGCAGTATTTT. Its translation is CSVETTDTQYF.

This clone was recorded at least ten times. This chain connects TRBV10-3 to TRBJ1-4; unclear D gene. Germline CDR1 and CDR2: ENHRY and SYGVKD. CDR3 length: 12 amino acids. Trimming pared 4 bases from V and 5 bases from J, leaving 5 bases between. CDR3 amino acids: CAISGTNEKLFF. CDR3 nucleotide sequence: TGTGCCATCAGTGGAACCAATGAAAAACTGTTTTTT.

In its sample, this clone was seen a few times. V usage is TRBV2 and J usage is TRBJ2-1; D remains unclear. Germline V CDR1 and CDR2: SNHLY, FYNNEI. The CDR3 extends over 15 amino acids. V dropped 4 bases and J dropped 0 bases, with 10 bases sitting between them. CDR3 nucleotide sequence: TGTGCCAGCAGTGTCGAAATAAGCTCCTACAATGAGCAGTTCTTC. Translated: CASSVEISSYNEQFF.